The clone carrying this T cell receptor beta chain was observed many times. Its antigen is not known. It was RNA transcripts that yielded the amplified TCR beta CDR3 regions. First-round RT-PCR targeting the TCR CDR3 was performed with the HTBI primer set. Using its own MiXCR run on the multiplex PCR reads, TCRdb lists one record per CDR3 protein. The data contain some 800,000 distinct CDR3 sequences, 38% of them seen just once; the ten biggest clones take up 7% to 10%. The germline gives CDR1 ENHRY, CDR2 SYGVKD. The ends were cut back, 11 bases at V and 5 bases at J, with 16 bases in the middle. The CDR3 consists of 12 residues. The source of the sample is a study of T cells in Graves' hyperthyroidism and ophthalmopathy. Study overall: Peripheral blood sampling occurred at initial diagnosis, before any treatment. Broader study findings: Prediction of ophthalmopathy progression came a median roughly 6.6 months pre-onset.

Hyperthyroidism of Graves' type that showed no ophthalmopathy progression within 18 months was stable. This chain connects TRBV10-3 to TRBJ2-7, with D perhaps matching TRBD2 (6 bases). The receptor comes from a man younger than 35 with Graves' hyperthyroidism. Input material: blood. The CDR3 sequence is CASGRGLDEQYF. The CDR3 DNA is TGTGCCTCAGGCCGGGGGTTGGACGAGCAGTACTTC.